These T cell receptor beta chains were read from a single sample in a study of T cells in localized non-small cell lung cancer. Repertoires were generated with immunoSEQ multiplex PCR, while TCRdb's copy carries only in-frame clones and drops some. The sample yields 26,000 or so clones, around nine tenths seen once. The sample here was peripheral blood, taken before any cancer treatment. All receptors come from a woman aged 18 to 49 with stage I lung adenocarcinoma. CDR3s include the opening cysteine and the closing phenylalanine or tryptophan. A D gene is named only where the DNA matches it firmly. A row's size may be missing; if present it is once, few, many or a size class.

d_call,v_call,j_call,cdr3_length,clone_size,cdr3_aa,cdr3_nt
.,TRBV7-2,TRBJ1-5,15,.,CASNLAGGSNQPQHF,TGTGCCAGCAACTTAGCGGGGGGAAGCAATCAGCCCCAGCATTTT
.,TRBV27,TRBJ2-7,14,.,CASKGTTPSYEQYF,TGTGCCAGCAAGGGCACGACTCCCTCCTACGAGCAGTACTTC
.,TRBV29-1,TRBJ2-4,17,.,CSVEDPVGVGAKNIQYF,TGCAGCGTTGAAGACCCAGTCGGGGTCGGGGCCAAAAACATTCAGTACTTC
TRBD2,TRBV7-3,TRBJ2-3,15,once,CASSLIGTITDTQYF,TGTGCCAGCAGCTTAATAGGGACTATCACAGATACGCAGTATTTT
TRBD2,TRBV7-2,TRBJ2-1,15,.,CASSFDSGRYNEQFF,TGTGCCAGCAGCTTCGATAGCGGGAGGTACAATGAGCAGTTCTTC
.,TRBV7-9,TRBJ2-3,12,.,CASSSLRYTQYF,TGTGCCAGCAGCTCCCTTCGGTATACGCAGTATTTT
TRBD1,TRBV7-9,TRBJ1-1,12,.,CASSRTGDEAFF,TGTGCCAGCAGCCGGACAGGGGATGAAGCTTTCTTT
.,TRBV4-1,TRBJ1-1,17,.,CASSQDLGYIGNTEAFF,TGCGCCAGCAGCCAAGATTTGGGGTATATAGGGAACACTGAAGCTTTCTTT
TRBD2,TRBV5-6,TRBJ2-3,14,.,CASSLREGQDTQYF,TGTGCCAGCAGCTTGCGGGAGGGCCAGGATACGCAGTATTTT
.,TRBV5-1,TRBJ2-7,15,.,CASSLDGLVGDEQHF,TGCGCCAGCAGCCTGGACGGACTTGTGGGGGACGAGCAGCACTTC
.,TRBV7-3,TRBJ2-3,13,.,CASSEDWPDTQYF,TGTGCCAGCAGCGAGGACTGGCCAGATACGCAGTATTTT
.,TRBV27,TRBJ2-2,14,.,CASSLGAGTGELFF,TGTGCCAGCAGTTTAGGGGCCGGGACCGGGGAGCTGTTTTTT
.,TRBV30,TRBJ1-5,14,.,CAWQAGALDQPQHF,TGTGCCTGGCAGGCAGGCGCGTTGGATCAGCCCCAGCATTTT
.,TRBV2,TRBJ2-7,14,.,CASTSSVGGYEQYF,TGTGCCAGCACCTCCTCCGTAGGCGGCTACGAGCAGTACTTC
TRBD2,TRBV30,TRBJ2-5,15,.,CAWSVVRGARETQYF,TGTGCCTGGAGTGTAGTGCGGGGGGCCCGGGAGACCCAGTACTTC
.,TRBV11-2,TRBJ2-5,11,.,CASSLVGAQYF,TGTGCCAGCAGCTTAGTGGGGGCCCAGTACTTC
.,TRBV6-1,TRBJ1-3,15,few,CASSASDRSGNTIYF,TGTGCCAGCAGTGCGTCGGACCGTTCTGGAAACACCATATATTTT
.,TRBV28,TRBJ1-3,15,.,CASRTDGDSGNTIYF,TGTGCCAGCAGGACAGACGGAGACTCTGGAAACACCATATATTTT
.,TRBV6-1,TRBJ1-5,18,.,CASSAGGPAQILNQPQHF,TGTGCCAGCAGTGCTGGGGGGCCAGCTCAGATTTTAAATCAGCCCCAGCATTTT
TRBD1,TRBV28,TRBJ1-5,13,.,CASQYRGNQPQHF,TGTGCCAGCCAATACAGGGGAAATCAGCCCCAGCATTTT
TRBD1,TRBV5-6,TRBJ2-3,14,.,CASSSGTVTDTQYF,TGTGCCAGCAGCTCGGGGACAGTCACAGATACGCAGTATTTT
.,TRBV11-2,TRBJ2-7,11,.,CASSPANEQYF,TGTGCCAGCAGTCCCGCCAACGAGCAGTACTTC
.,TRBV20-1,TRBJ2-5,11,.,CSARQQETQYF,TGCAGTGCTAGGCAACAAGAGACCCAGTACTTC
.,TRBV7-2,TRBJ2-1,17,.,CASSLETPRADYNEQFF,TGTGCCAGCAGCTTAGAGACCCCAAGGGCTGACTACAATGAGCAGTTCTTC
TRBD1,TRBV7-6,TRBJ2-5,14,.,CASSPRQGRETQYF,TGTGCCAGCAGCCCCCGACAGGGTCGGGAGACCCAGTACTTC
.,TRBV30,TRBJ1-1,14,.,CAWSSLGGDTEAFF,TGTGCCTGGAGTTCCCTGGGAGGCGACACTGAAGCTTTCTTT
.,TRBV7-3,TRBJ2-6,14,.,CASSPTSGANVLTF,TGTGCCAGCAGCCCGACCTCTGGGGCCAACGTCCTGACTTTC
.,TRBV14,TRBJ1-2,14,.,CASSHRQRGYGYTF,TGTGCCAGCAGCCACAGGCAGCGGGGCTATGGCTACACCTTC
TRBD2,TRBV5-1,TRBJ2-3,18,.,CASSLGLAGGLGTDTQYF,TGCGCCAGCAGCTTGGGACTAGCGGGAGGGCTTGGCACAGATACGCAGTATTTT
TRBD2,TRBV15,TRBJ2-3,16,few,CATSREGTSGPDTQYF,TGTGCCACCAGCAGGGAGGGGACTAGCGGACCCGATACGCAGTATTTT
.,TRBV7-7,TRBJ2-5,13,.,CASSLGLEETQYF,TGTGCCAGCAGCTTAGGACTCGAAGAGACCCAGTACTTC
.,TRBV28,TRBJ1-5,16,.,CASAFGGGAYNQPQHF,TGTGCCAGCGCTTTCGGGGGCGGGGCCTATAATCAGCCCCAGCATTTT
.,TRBV29-1,TRBJ2-3,12,.,CSTDDGTDTQYF,TGCAGTACCGATGACGGGACAGATACGCAGTATTTT
TRBD1,TRBV6-1,TRBJ1-3,20,.,CASSGGQGEQRTFSGNTIYF,TGTGCCAGCAGTGGGGGACAGGGGGAACAACGTACTTTCTCTGGAAACACCATATATTTT
TRBD1,TRBV28,TRBJ2-7,15,.,CASSPPGQGHYEQYF,TGTGCCAGCAGTCCCCCGGGACAGGGGCACTACGAGCAGTACTTC
TRBD1,TRBV18,TRBJ2-2,16,.,CASSLTGTGRTGELFF,TGTGCCAGCTCACTTACCGGGACAGGTCGCACCGGGGAGCTGTTTTTT
TRBD1,TRBV5-6,TRBJ2-3,14,.,CASSSGQGRDTQYF,TGTGCCAGCAGCTCGGGACAGGGAAGAGATACGCAGTATTTT
.,TRBV10-3,TRBJ1-3,14,medium-sized,CATNDRSSGNTIYF,TGTGCCACCAACGACAGAAGCTCTGGAAACACCATATATTTT
.,TRBV30,TRBJ1-5,14,.,CAWSRWQDHQPQHF,TGTGCCTGGAGTCGTTGGCAGGATCACCAGCCCCAGCATTTT
.,TRBV7-3,TRBJ2-5,13,.,CASSGQEGETQYF,TGTGCCAGCAGCGGTCAGGAGGGAGAGACCCAGTACTTC
.,TRBV18,TRBJ1-1,16,.,CASSPGGGWGNTEAFF,TGTGCCAGCTCACCAGGTGGGGGCTGGGGGAACACTGAAGCTTTCTTT
TRBD1,TRBV28,TRBJ1-4,16,.,CASSSPTGRGNEKLFF,TGTGCCAGCAGTTCCCCGACAGGGCGGGGGAATGAAAAACTGTTTTTT
TRBD1,TRBV5-1,TRBJ2-2,15,.,CASSGGDRELGELFF,TGCGCCAGCAGCGGGGGCGACAGGGAGCTCGGGGAGCTGTTTTTT
.,TRBV20-1,TRBJ2-5,11,.,CSANKVETQYF,TGCAGTGCAAACAAGGTGGAGACCCAGTACTTC
.,TRBV27,TRBJ1-1,12,.,CASSKGGTEAFF,TGTGCCAGCAGCAAAGGAGGCACTGAAGCTTTCTTT
TRBD1,TRBV11-2,TRBJ1-4,14,.,CASSSGQGSEKLFF,TGTGCCAGCAGCTCAGGACAGGGTAGCGAAAAACTGTTTTTT
.,TRBV11-3,TRBJ2-7,14,once,CASSSRGDRYEQYF,TGTGCCAGCAGCTCCAGGGGGGATCGGTACGAGCAGTACTTC
TRBD1,TRBV30,TRBJ2-7,14,once,CAWSLRDRGGKQYF,TGTGCCTGGAGTCTCCGGGACAGGGGTGGTAAGCAGTACTTC
TRBD2,TRBV5-1,TRBJ2-2,16,.,CASRGLAGVGTGELFF,TGCGCCAGCAGAGGACTAGCGGGAGTAGGGACCGGGGAGCTGTTTTTT
.,TRBV2,TRBJ2-7,13,.,CASSGTFSSGQYF,TGTGCCAGCAGTGGGACGTTTAGCTCGGGGCAGTACTTC
TRBD2,TRBV11-2,TRBJ2-7,14,once,CASSRLAGAGEQYF,TGTGCCAGCAGCCGACTAGCGGGAGCGGGTGAGCAGTACTTC